This T cell receptor (beta chain) was identified during a study of shared clonotypes between healthy human individuals. Produced via immunoSEQ multiplex PCR; TCRdb's table is partial and in-frame only. The table records hundreds of thousands of clones, 92% of them present only once. Worth noting for this clone: Its antigen is not known.

Findings and caveats of the study: Despite large depth, sorted-subset datasets appeared incompletely sequenced.

As defined, naive CD8 cells were CD45RO-negative and positively selected for CCR7, with terminally differentiated effector memory CD45RA+ cells excluded. Sample: naive CD8+ T cells sorted from blood. This receptor was taken from a man aged 25 to 40 in good health.

The chain's CDR3 is CASSMGTADRAYEQYF. CDR3 nucleotides: TGCGCCAGCAGCATGGGGACGGCAGACAGGGCCTACGAGCAGTACTTC. V is TRBV5-1 and J is TRBJ2-7; 7 nucleotides line up with TRBD1. The trim removed 4 bases at V and 2 bases at J, leaving 12 bases unmatched. The CDR3 runs to 16 residues. The germline gives CDR1 SGHRS, CDR2 YFSETQ.